This TCR beta chain derives from a study of blood T cell repertoires in COVID-19. In the study overall: The samples span acute and convalescent COVID-19 from the United States, Italy and Spain. The analysed material was cDNA or gDNA that came from T cells, B-cell-depleted T cells, or PBMCs.

CDR1 and CDR2 from the germline V gene are LGHNA and YSLEER. V was cut by 1 base and J by 2 bases, with 11 bases left in between. CDR3 length: 15 amino acids. Per the study methods: Researchers report that nucleated cell counts were estimated from reference gene primer amplification. Clones were sequenced by immunoSEQ multiplex PCR, and TCRdb holds only the in-frame ones, with some missing. V and J calls and clone size come straight from that table; D and trimming were deduced from the DNA. In the table there are about 230,000 clones, about 86% of which are singletons. The sequence came from a man between 35 and 55 years old with active or convalescent COVID-19. The sequencing sample was made of peripheral blood. The chain carries TRBV4-3 and TRBJ1-2, with a tentative D call TRBD1 (6 bases). CDR3 region: CASSQVLGQNYGYTF. The CDR3 DNA follows: TGCGCCAGCAGCCAAGTTCTTGGACAGAACTATGGCTACACCTTC.